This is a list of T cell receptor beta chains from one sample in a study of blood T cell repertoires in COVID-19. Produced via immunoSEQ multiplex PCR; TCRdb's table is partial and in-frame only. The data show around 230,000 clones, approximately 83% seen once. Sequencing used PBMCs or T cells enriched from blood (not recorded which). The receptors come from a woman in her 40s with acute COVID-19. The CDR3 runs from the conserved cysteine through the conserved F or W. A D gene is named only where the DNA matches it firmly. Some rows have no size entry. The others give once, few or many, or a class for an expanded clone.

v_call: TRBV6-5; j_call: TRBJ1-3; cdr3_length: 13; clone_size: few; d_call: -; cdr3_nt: TGTGCCAGCAGTCTCGCGGGTCGGGGCACCATATATTTT; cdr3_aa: CASSLAGRGTIYF
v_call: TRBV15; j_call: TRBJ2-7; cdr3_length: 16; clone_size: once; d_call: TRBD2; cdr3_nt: TGTGCCACCAGCAGAGGCGGGGGGACTGGATCCTACGAGCAGTACTTC; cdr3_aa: CATSRGGGTGSYEQYF
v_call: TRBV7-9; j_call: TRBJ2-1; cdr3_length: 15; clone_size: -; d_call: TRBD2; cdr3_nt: TGTGCCAGCAGCTTAGCGGGAGGGCCACGTGATGAGCAGTTCTTC; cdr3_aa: CASSLAGGPRDEQFF
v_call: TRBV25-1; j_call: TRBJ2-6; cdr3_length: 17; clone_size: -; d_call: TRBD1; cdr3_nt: TGTGCCAGCAGTGGCTGGCAGACAGGGTCTGGGGCCAACGTCCTGACTTTC; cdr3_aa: CASSGWQTGSGANVLTF
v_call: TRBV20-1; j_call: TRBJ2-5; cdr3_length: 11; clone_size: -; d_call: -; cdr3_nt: TGCAGTGCTCTACAGGGACAGACCCAGTACTTC; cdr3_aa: CSALQGQTQYF
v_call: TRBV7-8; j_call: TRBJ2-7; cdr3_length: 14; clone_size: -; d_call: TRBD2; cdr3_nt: TGTGCCAGCAGCGCCGCGGGACTAGCGGGAAGGCAGTACTTC; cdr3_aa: CASSAAGLAGRQYF
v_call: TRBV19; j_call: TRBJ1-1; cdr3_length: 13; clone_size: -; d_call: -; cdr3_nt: TGTGCCAGTAGTATTATGTTGAACACTGAAGCTTTCTTT; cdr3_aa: CASSIMLNTEAFF
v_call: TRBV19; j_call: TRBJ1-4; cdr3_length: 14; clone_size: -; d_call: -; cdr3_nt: TGTGCCAGTAGTATAGGCTCGCAGGGCGGAAAACTGTTTTTT; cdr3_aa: CASSIGSQGGKLFF
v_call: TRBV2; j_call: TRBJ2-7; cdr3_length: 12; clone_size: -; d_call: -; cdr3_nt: TGTGCCAGCAGTGAAGTCCGCTACGAGCAGTACTTC; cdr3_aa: CASSEVRYEQYF
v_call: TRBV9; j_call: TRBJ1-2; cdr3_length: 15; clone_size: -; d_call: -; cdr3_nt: TGTGCCAGCAGCTACGGGTCGTTGGGTTACTATGGCTACACCTTC; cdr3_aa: CASSYGSLGYYGYTF
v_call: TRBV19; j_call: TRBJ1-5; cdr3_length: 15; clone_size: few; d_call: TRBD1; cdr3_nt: TGTGCCAGTAGTGGGGGACAGAGTAGCAATCAGCCCCAGCATTTT; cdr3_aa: CASSGGQSSNQPQHF
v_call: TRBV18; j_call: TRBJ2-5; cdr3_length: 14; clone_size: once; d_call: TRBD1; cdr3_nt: TGTGCCAGCTCACCCCCGGGACAGTGGGAGACCCAGTACTTC; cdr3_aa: CASSPPGQWETQYF
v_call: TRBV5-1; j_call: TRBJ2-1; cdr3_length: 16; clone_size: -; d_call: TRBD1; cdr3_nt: TGCGCCAGCAGCCGCGAGGGACAGGGTCGCCAGAAGGAGCAGTTCTTC; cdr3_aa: CASSREGQGRQKEQFF
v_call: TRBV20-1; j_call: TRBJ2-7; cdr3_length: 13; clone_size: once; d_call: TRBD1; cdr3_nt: TGCAGTGCTAGTGTCCAGGGGGCGGACGAGCAGTACTTC; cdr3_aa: CSASVQGADEQYF
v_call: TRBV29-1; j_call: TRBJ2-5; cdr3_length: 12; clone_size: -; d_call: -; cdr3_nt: TGCAGCGTTGATCTGCGGGTAGAGACCCAGTACTTC; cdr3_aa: CSVDLRVETQYF
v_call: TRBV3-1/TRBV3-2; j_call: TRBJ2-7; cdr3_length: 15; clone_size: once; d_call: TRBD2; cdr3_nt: TGTGCCAGCAGCCAAGCTCCTAGCGGGTTCTACGAGCAGTACTTC; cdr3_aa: CASSQAPSGFYEQYF